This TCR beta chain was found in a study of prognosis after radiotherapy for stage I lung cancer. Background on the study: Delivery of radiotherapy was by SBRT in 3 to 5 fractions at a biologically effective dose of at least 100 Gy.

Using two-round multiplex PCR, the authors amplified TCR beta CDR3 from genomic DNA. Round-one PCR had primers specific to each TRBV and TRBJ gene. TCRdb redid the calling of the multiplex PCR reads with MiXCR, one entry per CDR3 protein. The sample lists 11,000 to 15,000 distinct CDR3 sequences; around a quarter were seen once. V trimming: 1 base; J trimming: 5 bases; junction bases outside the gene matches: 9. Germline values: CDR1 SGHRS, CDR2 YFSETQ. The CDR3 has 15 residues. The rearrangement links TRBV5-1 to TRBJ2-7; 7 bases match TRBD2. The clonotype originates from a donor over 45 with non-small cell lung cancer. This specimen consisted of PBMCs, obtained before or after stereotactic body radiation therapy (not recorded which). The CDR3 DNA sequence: TGCGCCAGCAGCTTGAGCCGGGAGGAACTGAACGAGCAGTACTTC. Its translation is CASSLSREELNEQYF.